This record covers a single T cell receptor (beta chain). Produced via immunoSEQ multiplex PCR; TCRdb's table is partial and in-frame only. The data hold some 66,000 clones, with approximately 80% observed a single time. This entry belongs to a study of radiotherapy plus CTLA-4 blockade in lung cancer. This CDR3 comprises 13 residues. V lost 2 bases, J lost 7 bases, and 10 bases lay in between. Germline CDR1 SGHDT, CDR2 YYEEEE. The rearrangement joins TRBV5-6 to TRBJ1-5; the D gene is possibly TRBD1 (5 bases). The receptor was isolated from a human donor with non-small cell lung cancer who had a partial response to radiotherapy plus ipilimumab. Source: peripheral blood, taken from a patient treated with radiotherapy plus ipilimumab. The CDR3 reads CASSFQGGQPQHF. CDR3 DNA: TGTGCCAGCAGCTTCCAGGGTGGACAGCCCCAGCATTTT.